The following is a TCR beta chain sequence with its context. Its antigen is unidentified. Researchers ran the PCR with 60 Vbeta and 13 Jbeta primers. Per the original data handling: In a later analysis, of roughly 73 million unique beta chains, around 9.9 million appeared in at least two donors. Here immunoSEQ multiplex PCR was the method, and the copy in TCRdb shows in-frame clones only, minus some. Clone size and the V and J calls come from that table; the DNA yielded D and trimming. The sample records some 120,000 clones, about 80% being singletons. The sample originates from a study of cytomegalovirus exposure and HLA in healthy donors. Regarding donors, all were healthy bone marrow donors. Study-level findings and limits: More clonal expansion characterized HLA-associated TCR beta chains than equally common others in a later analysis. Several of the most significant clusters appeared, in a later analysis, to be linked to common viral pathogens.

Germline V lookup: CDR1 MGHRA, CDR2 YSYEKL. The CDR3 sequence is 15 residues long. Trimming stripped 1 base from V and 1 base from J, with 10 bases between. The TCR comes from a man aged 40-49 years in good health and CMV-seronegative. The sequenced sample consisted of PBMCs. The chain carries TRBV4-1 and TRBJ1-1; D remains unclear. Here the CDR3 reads CASSQGTSRNTEAFF. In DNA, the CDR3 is TGCGCCAGCAGCCAAGGTACCTCTAGGAACACTGAAGCTTTCTTT.